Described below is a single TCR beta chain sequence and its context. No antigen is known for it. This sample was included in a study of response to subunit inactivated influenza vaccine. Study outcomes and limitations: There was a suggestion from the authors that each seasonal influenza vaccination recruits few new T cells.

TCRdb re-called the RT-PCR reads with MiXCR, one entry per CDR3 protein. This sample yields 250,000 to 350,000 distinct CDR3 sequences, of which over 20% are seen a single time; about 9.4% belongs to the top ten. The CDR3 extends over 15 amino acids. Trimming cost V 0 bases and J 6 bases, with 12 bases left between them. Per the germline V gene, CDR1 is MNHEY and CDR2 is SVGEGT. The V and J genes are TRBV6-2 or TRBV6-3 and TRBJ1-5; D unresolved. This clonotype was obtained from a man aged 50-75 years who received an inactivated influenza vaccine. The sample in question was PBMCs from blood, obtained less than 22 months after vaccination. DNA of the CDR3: TGTGCCAGCAGTTACTCGATACCCATTAGTCAGCCCCAGCATTTT. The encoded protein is CASSYSIPISQPQHF.